The present T cell receptor delta chain was sequenced within a study of Vγ9Vδ2 T cells in congenital toxoplasmosis (dated by TCRdb to the early 2020s). Study-wide context: IgG, IgM and IgA serology, Western blot and an in-house interferon-gamma release assay were used to diagnose congenital toxoplasmosis. Gamma and delta chain CDR3 repertoires of sorted blood gammadelta T cells were compared between congenitally T. gondii-infected and uninfected infants. Repertoire sequencing was done on samples from infants at 2 months after birth and at 1 year of age. TCR sequencing was performed on five or six infected and roughly 9 uninfected infants at 2 months and on 3 infected and 4 uninfected infants at 1 year. Study-wide conclusions, independent of this receptor: Repertoire differences between infected and uninfected infants were less clearly seen at 1 year of age than at 2 months. Among roughly 2-month-old infants, germline-encoded fetal-type TRDV2 CDR3 sequences seemed to show up more often in infected than in uninfected infants, which suggests an in utero expansion footprint. A public TRGV9 clonotype was highly prevalent in both infected and uninfected infants. At 2 months, TRGV9 and TRDV2 CDR3s of infected infants appeared to carry fewer N additions than uninfected infants, especially TRDV2-TRDJ1 sequences. Two months was the earliest age with enough suitable sample material for TCR repertoire analysis, so newborn repertoires were not sequenced.

cDNA was made by template-switch reverse transcription with TRGC- and TRDC-specific primers in one tube, using SuperScript II. The TRGC primer was designed to bind both the TRGC1 and TRGC2 constant genes. The KAPA Real-Time Library Amplification Kit was used for TRG and TRD amplification, and AMPure XP bead purification was performed between steps. Index PCR with the Nextera XT Index Kit was used to attach the Illumina sequencing adapters. An Illumina MiSeq running the V2 300 kit was used to sequence the TRG and TRD amplicons, producing 150 bp paired-end reads. The study's processing was this. Before any further analysis, FastQC version 0.11.8 was used to assess read quality. With MiXCR version 3.0.3, reads were aligned to GenBank TRG or TRD reference genes and CDR3 sequences were built. Default MiXCR settings were used, apart from assembling TRDD gene segments from 3 instead of 5 consecutive nucleotides. VDJtools version 1.2.1 calculated N additions, CDR3 length, J segment length and clonotype sharing between samples. CDR3 sequences that were out of frame or contained stop codons were removed from the analysis. The overlap of infant repertoires with previously published Vgamma9Vdelta2 repertoires from fetal, cord blood and adult blood was compared. The public reads were reprocessed by TCRdb using CATT, and rows of matching DNA were later combined. In this record, the V and J calls reflect TCRdb's handling and not the investigators' own analysis. Counted in this sample were roughly 780 delta-chain clones; around 50% of them appeared once. The top ten clones comprise about 25% of the sample.

On this clone itself: There is no known antigen for this receptor. No base quality information exists; no much larger clone differs at one position.

Mothers of both infected and uninfected infants received the same treatment, using spiramycin and/or pyrimethamine plus sulfadiazine plus folinic acid. All infants, both infected and uninfected, were delivered at term after more than 37 weeks of gestation. Approximately 1,000 uL of blood was turned into PBMCs through Lymphoprep gradient centrifugation, and the PBMCs were then cryopreserved in liquid nitrogen and sent to Belgium. After thawing, PBMCs were labeled with Zombie NIR viability dye and stained with CD3, TCR gammadelta, Vgamma9 and Vdelta2 antibodies. Sorting of CD3+ TCRgammadelta+ T cells was performed on a FACSAria III, with a mean purity of about 98%. The RNeasy Micro Kit was used to isolate RNA from 8,500 to 10,000 sorted gammadelta T cells per sample. Each infant was born to a mother who had been enrolled with a primary T. gondii infection during pregnancy. The infants' peripheral blood was drawn at an outpatient microbiology and virology center located in Pavia, Italy.

In the germline V gene (reference sequence), CDR1 corresponds to TSDPSYG and CDR2 to QGSYDQQN. From V the trimming removes 0 bases and from J it removes 7 bases, while the gene matches leave 21 bases of the junction unaccounted for. The CDR3, cysteine through phenylalanine, is 21 amino acids long. The only DNA kept is the CDR3, 63 bases in frame from the first base. The sequence came from a child under 10 years old born to a mother with Toxoplasma gondii infection during pregnancy, either congenitally infected or uninfected (not recorded which). Sequenced material: gamma-delta T cells from blood. This chain is built from TRAV14/DV4 and TRDJ1; 12 bases in between match TRDD3. The DNA sequence reads TGTGCAATGAGAGAGGGCCTAGAGTCCGCCCCCCAACCTGGGGGATACGGTAAACTCATCTTT. Its product reads: CAMREGLESAPQPGGYGKLIF.